The 10 T cell receptor beta chains below all came from one sample that was sequenced in a study of blood T cell repertoires in COVID-19. Sequencing was performed with immunoSEQ multiplex PCR; in TCRdb, only in-frame clones are kept and a portion is missing. This sample carries some 150,000 clones, just under 85% of them seen once, and the ten largest clones take roughly 9.2%. Sequences were obtained from PBMCs or T cells enriched from blood (not recorded which). These receptors originate from a man between 45 and 60 years old who had recovered from COVID-19.

The gene calls are TRBV7-6 and TRBJ2-7; TRBD1 is a possible D gene (6 bases). CDR1 and CDR2 from the germline V gene are SGHVS and FNYEAQ. Trimming removed 0 bases from V and 1 base from J, with 10 bases in between. The CDR3 is 15 residues long. This CDR3 reads CASSLARDISYEQYF. CDR3 DNA: TGTGCCAGCAGCTTAGCCCGGGACATTTCCTACGAGCAGTACTTC. Full variable domain (missing parts from reference TRBV7-6 and TRBJ2-7): GAGVSQSPRYKVTKRGQDVALRCDPISGHVSLYWYRQALGQGPEFLTYFNYEAQQDKSGLPNDRFSAERPEGSISTLTIQRTEQRDSAMYRCASSLARDISYEQYFGPGTRLTVT.

In its sample, this clone was seen a few times. The V and J genes are TRBV6-5 and TRBJ1-4; D is perhaps TRBD1 (5 bases). CDR3 size: 13 residues. CDR1 and CDR2 from the germline V gene are MNHEY and SVGAGI. Between the trimmed V and J ends, which lost 5 bases and 8 bases, there was a span of 12 bases. The CDR3 protein is CASSIGQSEKLFF. CDR3 bases: TGTGCCAGCAGTATTGGACAATCCGAAAAACTGTTTTTT.

CDR3 sequence reads: CASSPSRDTTYEQYF. In DNA, the CDR3 is TGTGCCAGCAGCCCGAGCCGGGACACAACCTACGAGCAGTACTTC. The chain combines TRBV7-2 with TRBJ2-7, with TRBD1 as a possible D gene (6 bases). The CDR3 is made up of 15 amino acids. Trimming removed 5 bases at V and 2 bases at J, with 16 bases between. CDR1 is SGHTA and CDR2 is FQGNSA in the germline V gene.

The rearrangement joins TRBV7-2 to TRBJ1-4, with D maybe TRBD1 (5 bases). Germline CDR1 is SGHTA and CDR2 is FQGNSA. Deletions cut 5 bases from V and 5 bases from J, with 9 bases between. This CDR3 has 13 residues. For the CDR3, the DNA is TGTGCCAGCAGCAGGGGTGGGAATGAAAAACTGTTTTTT. Translated, it gives CASSRGGNEKLFF.

This chain connects TRBV18 to TRBJ2-7; a weak D match, TRBD1 (5 bases). Germline CDR1 reads KGHSH; CDR2 reads LQKENI. The CDR3 has 15 amino acids. V shed 2 bases and J shed 2 bases, with 13 bases lying between them. The CDR3 DNA reads as TGTGCCAGCTCACCATCACAAGGACAAGCCTACGAGCAGTACTTC. Its protein product is CASSPSQGQAYEQYF.

The chain employs TRBV7-6 and TRBJ2-7; 12 bases align to TRBD2. Per the germline V gene, CDR1 is SGHVS and CDR2 is FNYEAQ. Germline trimming cut 5 bases from V and 2 bases from J; bases unmatched to any gene: 4. The CDR3 extends over 15 amino acids. The CDR3 region is CASSQRLAGAYEQYF. DNA for the CDR3: TGTGCCAGCAGCCAGAGACTAGCGGGGGCCTACGAGCAGTACTTC.

The chain employs TRBV6-5 and TRBJ2-3; the D is unclear. CDR3 length: 11 residues. Germline V gene lookup returns CDR1 MNHEY and CDR2 SVGAGI. V shed 4 bases and J shed 5 bases, with 4 bases lying between them. The CDR3 DNA sequence: TGTGCCAGCAGTTTTAGAGATACGCAGTATTTT. Translation gives CASSFRDTQYF.

This clone was observed a few times. V gene TRBV19 combines with J gene TRBJ1-2; D is ambiguous. V lost 3 bases and J lost 6, with 11 bases in between. The germline CDR1 and CDR2 sequences are LNHDA and SQIVND (reference sequence). The CDR3 runs to 13 residues. Here the CDR3 DNA reads TGTGCCAGTAGTATCGGGCCGGGAAATGGCTACACCTTC. It yields the protein CASSIGPGNGYTF. The complete variable domain, with remaining parts taken from reference TRBV19 and TRBJ1-2, reads DGGITQSPKYLFRKEGQNVTLSCEQNLNHDAMYWYRQDPGQGLRLIYYSQIVNDFQKGDIAEGYSVSREKKESFPLTVTSAQKNPTAFYLCASSIGPGNGYTFGSGTRLTVV.

The J gene is TRBJ2-7, the V gene TRBV5-8, with 12 bases aligning to TRBD1. V shed 1 base, J shed 1 base, and the junction held 6 bases outside the gene matches. Germline-derived CDR1 and CDR2 are SGHTS and YDEGEE. There are 17 residues in the CDR3. CDR3: CASSLMGTGGASYEQYF. The DNA for the CDR3 is TGTGCCAGCAGCTTGATGGGGACAGGGGGCGCATCCTACGAGCAGTACTTC.

This rearrangement joins TRBV7-2 to TRBJ2-1, with 9 bases aligning to TRBD2. CDR3 length: 16 residues. CDR1 and CDR2 from the germline V gene are SGHTA and FQGNSA. The trim removed 1 base at V and 7 bases at J, leaving 8 bases unmatched. CDR3 nucleotide sequence: TGTGCCAGCAGCTTAGTGGGGAGCGGGGGGCTGAATGAGCAGTTCTTC. Protein: CASSLVGSGGLNEQFF.